Each of the 21 T cell receptor beta chains below was sequenced from the same sample in a study of cytomegalovirus exposure and HLA in healthy donors. Profiling relied on immunoSEQ multiplex PCR, and the TCRdb table lists in-frame clones only, not all of them. The repertoire holds 35,000 to 50,000 clones, with around nine tenths as singletons. Source material: PBMCs. All receptors derive from a young man in good health and CMV-seronegative.

V is TRBV5-1 and J is TRBJ2-1, with TRBD2 as a possible D gene (6 bases). This CDR3 comprises 13 residues. Germline loops: CDR1 SGHRS, CDR2 YFSETQ. Trimming took 4 bases from V and 6 from J, leaving 11 bases between them. This CDR3 reads CASSLLGGNEQFF. The DNA for the CDR3 is TGCGCCAGCAGCCTTCTGGGGGGCAATGAGCAGTTCTTC.

This rearrangement joins TRBV9 to TRBJ2-5; D remains ambiguous. CDR1 and CDR2 (germline): SGDLS, YYNGEE. This CDR3 spans 15 amino acids. Trimming took 0 bases from V and 2 from J, leaving 11 bases between them. The CDR3 loop reads CASSVGGSVQETQYF. The CDR3, as DNA: TGTGCCAGCAGCGTAGGAGGATCGGTACAAGAGACCCAGTACTTC. The full variable domain, its missing parts supplied by reference TRBV9 and TRBJ2-5, is DSGVTQTPKHLITATGQRVTLRCSPRSGDLSVYWYQQSLDQGLQFLIQYYNGEERAKGNILERFSAQQFPDLHSELNLSSLELGDSALYFCASSVGGSVQETQYFGPGTRLLVL.

The table lists this clone with a count of one. The chain uses TRBV14 and TRBJ1-2; 7 bases line up with TRBD1. The V gene end was trimmed by 5 bases and the J gene end by 4 bases; junction bases not matched to a gene: 7. Germline CDR1 reads SGHDN; CDR2 reads FVKESK. The CDR3 runs 14 residues. The CDR3 reads CASSVGGTIYGYTF. CDR3 bases: TGTGCCAGCAGCGTAGGGGGCACGATCTATGGCTACACCTTC.

The V gene is TRBV19, the J gene TRBJ1-5; D is undetermined. This CDR3 region has 15 residues. V gave up 6 bases and J gave up 5 bases, with 17 bases separating them. CDR1 is LNHDA, CDR2 SQIVND, per germline (reference sequence). The CDR3 region has the DNA TGTGCCAGTAGGCCACGGGGAGGCGGCTATCAGCCCCAGCATTTT. Translating it yields CASRPRGGGYQPQHF.

V gene TRBV7-2 combines with J gene TRBJ1-5, with 12 nucleotides matching TRBD1. CDR1 SGHTA and CDR2 FQGNSA come from the germline V gene. Trimming took 5 bases from V and 5 from J; bases not matched to a gene: 7. There are 16 residues in the CDR3. The CDR3 nucleotides are TGTGCCAGCAGCACATGGGACAGGGGGCGGTATCAGCCCCAGCATTTT. This translates into CASSTWDRGRYQPQHF. The variable domain in full, completed from reference TRBV7-2 and TRBJ1-5, reads GAGVSQSPSNKVTEKGKDVELRCDPISGHTALYWYRQSLGQGLEFLIYFQGNSAPDKSGLPSDRFSAERTGGSVSTLTIQRTQQEDSAVYLCASSTWDRGRYQPQHFGDGTRLSIL.

The chain couples TRBV6-6 to TRBJ2-2; D might be TRBD1 (5 bases). The V gene's germline CDR1 is MNHNY and CDR2 SVGAGI (reference sequence). This CDR3 has 15 amino acids. V lost 1 base and J lost 6, with 12 bases in between. The CDR3 sequence: CASSYLGVNSGELFF. CDR3 sequence (DNA): TGTGCCAGCAGTTACTTAGGGGTTAACTCCGGGGAGCTGTTTTTT.

The V and J genes are TRBV7-2 and TRBJ2-2; a possible D gene is TRBD2 (5 bases). CDR3 length: 13 residues. V was trimmed by 5 bases and J by 3 bases, leaving 7 bases between them. In germline, CDR1 is SGHTA, CDR2 FQGNSA. CDR3 loop: CASSGSDTGELFF. CDR3 nucleotides: TGTGCCAGCAGCGGGAGTGACACCGGGGAGCTGTTTTTT.

The chain combines TRBV19 with TRBJ2-7; perhaps TRBD1 as D (5 bases). V was cut by 2 bases and J by 2 bases, with 10 bases left in between. CDR1 LNHDA and CDR2 SQIVND come from the germline V gene (reference sequence). The CDR3 totals 14 residues. The CDR3, as DNA: TGTGCCAGTAGTATATTGGGGCGGCCCTACGAGCAGTACTTC. As protein: CASSILGRPYEQYF.

The rearrangement joins TRBV10-3 to TRBJ1-5; unclear D gene. The length of the CDR3 is 14 residues. Trimming took 3 bases from V and 5 from J, leaving 11 bases between them. Germline-derived CDR1 and CDR2 are ENHRY and SYGVKD. CDR3 nucleotides: TGTGCCATCAGTGAAGGCGCCGGGGATCAGCCCCAGCATTTT. Amino acid sequence: CAISEGAGDQPQHF.

The chain joins TRBV5-1 to TRBJ2-1; 11 positions match TRBD1. V dropped 3 bases and J dropped 4; count of bases not matched to a gene: 3. CDR3 length: 15 amino acids. The germline CDR1 and CDR2 sequences are SGHRS and YFSETQ. This chain's CDR3 is CASSSGTGGYNEQFF. The CDR3 bases are TGCGCCAGCAGCTCTGGGACAGGGGGTTACAATGAGCAGTTCTTC. Variable domain in full (rest from reference TRBV5-1 and TRBJ2-1): KAGVTQTPRYLIKTRGQQVTLSCSPISGHRSVSWYQQTPGQGLQFLFEYFSETQRNKGNFPGRFSGRQFSNSRSEMNVSTLELGDSALYLCASSSGTGGYNEQFFGPGTRLTVL.

This chain links TRBV6-5 with TRBJ1-2; 9 nucleotides match TRBD1. The CDR3 runs to 13 residues. The trim removed 5 bases at V and 5 bases at J, leaving 3 bases unmatched. Germline V gene sequence: CDR1 MNHEY, CDR2 SVGAGI. The CDR3 protein is CASSQDRGYGYTF. DNA for the CDR3: TGTGCCAGCAGTCAGGACAGGGGATATGGCTACACCTTC.

The table lists this clone with a count of one. The chain couples TRBV7-2 to TRBJ1-1; 7 bases match TRBD1. The germline V gene encodes CDR1 SGHTA and CDR2 FQGNSA. The CDR3 sequence is 15 residues long. Losses at the gene ends were 3 bases for V and 1 base for J; bases not matched to a gene: 5. This CDR3 reads CASSLPRDRNTEAFF. The CDR3 bases are TGTGCCAGCAGCTTGCCCCGGGACAGGAACACTGAAGCTTTCTTT.

The genes are TRBV5-6 and TRBJ1-2; D is perhaps TRBD1 (6 bases). Trimming pared 1 base from V and 6 bases from J, leaving 13 bases between. This CDR3 has 14 amino acids. The germline V gene encodes CDR1 SGHDT and CDR2 YYEEEE. This CDR3 is CASSLYRRGDGYTF. As DNA, the CDR3 is TGTGCCAGCAGCTTGTATCGCAGGGGAGATGGCTACACCTTC.

This clone has a single count. The CDR3 reads CASSLQGMNTEAFF. DNA of the CDR3: TGTGCCAGCAGTTTACAGGGAATGAACACTGAAGCTTTCTTT. J is TRBJ1-1 and V is TRBV27; TRBD1 might be the D (5 bases). Germline V gene lookup returns CDR1 MNHEY and CDR2 SMNVEV (reference sequence). V lost 2 bases and J 0 bases, leaving 7 bases between the germline ends. There are 14 residues in the CDR3.

The V and J genes are TRBV19 and TRBJ2-1, with 10 bases aligning to TRBD1. The germline V gene has CDR1 LNHDA and CDR2 SQIVND (reference sequence). V gave up 1 base and J gave up 2 bases; unmatched junction bases: 5. The CDR3 runs 17 residues. CDR3 coding DNA: TGTGCCAGTAGTATAGTGCCGACAGGGGGCCCCTACAATGAGCAGTTCTTC. Translating gives CASSIVPTGGPYNEQFF.

This clone has just one count. This chain joins TRBV5-1 and TRBJ2-5, with D maybe TRBD1 (6 bases). The CDR3 runs to 11 residues. The V end was cut by 4 bases, the J end by 6 bases, with 7 bases between. The germline V gene has CDR1 SGHRS and CDR2 YFSETQ. CDR3 nucleotides: TGCGCCAGCAGCACAGGGCAGACCCAGTACTTC. Protein product: CASSTGQTQYF.

CDR3: CASSWSGRTDTQYF. Here the CDR3 DNA reads TGTGCCAGCAGCTGGAGCGGGAGAACAGATACGCAGTATTTT. V and J are TRBV7-3 and TRBJ2-3, with 8 bases that match TRBD2. With 4 bases clipped from V and 3 bases from J, the junction kept 3 bases outside the gene matches. There are 14 residues in the CDR3. Germline CDR1 and CDR2: SGHTA and FQGTGA.

Turning to this clone: One end of the junction is discordant with germline, which a read error may explain. This chain links TRBV19 with TRBJ2-3, with a weak D call TRBD1 (6 bases). The CDR3 runs to 13 residues. CDR1 LNHDA and CDR2 SQIVND come from the germline V gene (reference sequence). The CDR3 coding sequence is TGTGCCAGTAGTATAGGGGGGCGGGCCGACAAACATTTT. Its protein product is CASSIGGRADKHF.

The rearrangement joins TRBV28 to TRBJ1-3, with D unclear. The germline V and J ends were trimmed by 3 bases and 0 bases, with 6 bases remaining between them. The germline V gene encodes CDR1 MDHEN and CDR2 SYDVKM. The CDR3 has 14 amino acids. The CDR3 sequence is CASSFRVSGNTIYF. CDR3 DNA: TGTGCCAGCAGTTTTCGTGTCTCTGGAAACACCATATATTTT.

The J gene is TRBJ2-7, the V gene TRBV29-1, with D possibly being TRBD2 (6 bases). There are 16 residues in the CDR3. V was clipped by 4 bases and J by 2 bases, with 21 bases between them. In germline, CDR1 is SQVTM, CDR2 ANQGSEA. The CDR3: CSVVGTGAGLTYEQYF. CDR3 in DNA: TGCAGCGTTGTGGGGACCGGAGCGGGTCTAACCTACGAGCAGTACTTC.

V is TRBV28 and J is TRBJ1-2; D gene unclear. CDR1 is MDHEN and CDR2 is SYDVKM in the germline V gene. This CDR3 contains 13 residues. Trimming shortened V by 3 bases and J by 6 bases, and 11 bases separated the two germline ends. The CDR3 sequence: CASSFIVKNGYTF. The DNA of the CDR3 is TGTGCCAGCAGTTTTATAGTGAAGAATGGCTACACCTTC.